The 23 T cell receptor beta chains in this list originate from one sample, sequenced in a study of T cell responses to AZD1222 COVID-19 vaccine. TCRdb's copy holds only in-frame clones and misses some; the assay was immunoSEQ multiplex PCR. Here the sample spans 100,000 to 150,000 clones, 80% to 90% being singletons. Here the sequenced sample was peripheral blood, taken on day 0 of AZD1222 vaccination. The receptor set was obtained from an adult in good health.

This clone was found a few times. The chain recombines TRBV6-5 with TRBJ1-1, with 8 bases matching TRBD1. This CDR3 has 14 residues. Trimming removed 5 bases from V and 8 bases from J; junction bases left unmatched: 10. The germline V gene encodes CDR1 MNHEY and CDR2 SVGAGI. As DNA, the CDR3 is TGTGCCAGCAGTACCCGGGCAGGGGGCTTCGAAGCTTTCTTT. Translated, it gives CASSTRAGGFEAFF.

This chain links TRBV20-1 with TRBJ1-2; TRBD1 matches at 8 bases. Germline V gene data show CDR1 as DFQATT and CDR2 as SNEGSKA (reference sequence). Unmatched junction bases numbered 5, after V lost 4 bases and J lost 7 bases. This CDR3 is 12 amino acids long. In nucleotides, the CDR3 is TGCAGTGCTAATGACAGGGGCGGTGGCTACACCTTC. Amino acid sequence: CSANDRGGGYTF.

The chain recombines TRBV7-9 with TRBJ2-1; D remains unclear. V lost 4 bases to trimming and J lost 6 bases, with 16 bases between them. Germline V gene lookup returns CDR1 SEHNR and CDR2 FQNEAQ (reference sequence). The CDR3 totals 15 residues. The CDR3 DNA reads TGTGCCAGCAGCTCCTCTCGCACTTCAAGCAATGAGCAGTTCTTC. Amino acids: CASSSSRTSSNEQFF.

The chain has TRBV11-1 and TRBJ2-2; D gene ambiguous. With 8 bases removed from V and 0 bases from J, the gap between germline ends came to 13 bases. The CDR3 contains 15 residues. CDR1 is SGHAT and CDR2 is FQDESV in the germline V gene (reference sequence). The CDR3 reads CASSLRASNTGELFF. In DNA, the CDR3 is TGTGCCAGCTCCCTCCGGGCGTCGAACACCGGGGAGCTGTTTTTT.

The CDR3 spells CARTGTSNRNTGELFF. Here the CDR3 DNA reads TGTGCCAGAACCGGGACTAGCAATCGTAACACCGGGGAGCTGTTTTTT. The V call is TRBV2, the J call TRBJ2-2; 9 nucleotides match TRBD2. V lost 9 bases to trimming and J lost 2 bases; unmatched junction nucleotides: 10. Germline V gene lookup returns CDR1 SNHLY and CDR2 FYNNEI. This CDR3 comprises 16 residues.

The chain uses TRBV15 and TRBJ2-5, with D possibly being TRBD1 (5 bases). Trimming removed 3 bases from V and 4 bases from J, with 9 bases in between. Per the germline V gene, CDR1 is LNHNV and CDR2 is YYDKDF (reference sequence). The CDR3 sequence is 13 residues long. The CDR3 loop reads CATSSGHLETQYF. The CDR3 bases are TGTGCCACCAGCAGTGGACACCTAGAGACCCAGTACTTC.

This chain uses TRBV7-9 with TRBJ1-1; D unclear. V lost 5 bases and J 8 bases, leaving 9 bases between the germline ends. The germline V gene has CDR1 SEHNR and CDR2 FQNEAQ (reference sequence). This CDR3 region has 11 residues. In nucleotides, the CDR3 is TGTGCCAGCAGCATTACTAACGAAGCTTTCTTT. Encoded protein: CASSITNEAFF.

This sequence joins TRBV4-3 and TRBJ2-7; D is perhaps TRBD1 (5 bases). Germline lookup yields CDR1 LGHNA and CDR2 YSLEER. This CDR3 is built from 15 residues. With 4 bases removed from V and 0 bases from J, the gap between germline ends came to 13 bases. In DNA form, the CDR3 reads TGCGCCAGCAGCCGCGACAGCGTTAGCTCCTACGAGCAGTACTTC. Encoded protein: CASSRDSVSSYEQYF.

The chain joins TRBV2 to TRBJ1-1; TRBD1 is a possible D gene (5 bases). This CDR3 region has 12 residues. Trimming stripped 11 bases from V and 5 bases from J, with 15 bases between. Looked up from germline, CDR1 is SNHLY and CDR2 is FYNNEI. The CDR3 loop is CACVGGTTEAFF. The CDR3 DNA reads as TGTGCCTGTGTGGGGGGTACTACTGAAGCTTTCTTT.

This clone was recorded only once. CDR3 residues: CASRGRRGSPLHF. The CDR3 DNA follows: TGCGCCAGTCGTGGCAGGCGAGGGTCACCCCTCCACTTT. The chain uses TRBV4-1 and TRBJ1-6; no definite D call. The V gene's germline CDR1 is MGHRA and CDR2 YSYEKL. The CDR3 sequence is 13 residues long. V was shortened by 9 bases and J by 10 bases, with 16 bases between the two germline ends.

The CDR3 DNA is TGCGCCAGCAGCCCCGACCTCTACGAGCAGTACTTC. It codes for CASSPDLYEQYF. The V call is TRBV5-1, the J call TRBJ2-7; D gene unclear. V lost 4 bases, J lost 3 bases, and 8 bases lay in between. This CDR3 has 12 amino acids. The germline CDR1 and CDR2 sequences are SGHRS and YFSETQ.

The gene calls are TRBV28 and TRBJ1-2; TRBD1 might be the D (5 bases). Trimming took off 7 bases at V and 4 bases at J, with 19 bases between the two ends. In germline, CDR1 is MDHEN, CDR2 SYDVKM. CDR3 length: 15 residues. The CDR3 protein is CASTIPGTQLYGYTF. The CDR3 nucleotides read TGTGCCAGCACCATCCCTGGGACGCAGCTCTATGGCTACACCTTC.

This sequence joins TRBV5-4 and TRBJ1-1, with D possibly being TRBD1 (5 bases). V lost 4 bases and J lost 4, with 20 bases in between. The germline gives CDR1 SGHNT, CDR2 YYREEE (reference sequence). The length of the CDR3 is 16 residues. CDR3 DNA: TGTGCCAGCAGCCCTCCCCCTCCCGGGGCCGCCACTGAAGCTTTCTTT. This translates into CASSPPPPGAATEAFF. Variable domain in full (rest from reference TRBV5-4 and TRBJ1-1): ETGVTQSPTHLIKTRGQQVTLRCSSQSGHNTVSWYQQALGQGPQFIFQYYREEENGRGNFPPRFSGLQFPNYSSELNVNALELDDSALYLCASSPPPPGAATEAFFGQGTRLTVV.

The rearrangement joins TRBV24-1 to TRBJ2-7, with a possible D match to TRBD1 (6 bases). The V end was cut by 4 bases, the J end by 4 bases, with 10 bases between. The germline gives CDR1 KGHDR, CDR2 SFDVKD. CDR3 size: 13 residues. CDR3 protein: CATSDLQGYEQYF. The DNA of the CDR3 is TGTGCCACCAGTGACCTACAGGGATACGAGCAGTACTTC.

The rearrangement uses TRBV4-2 and TRBJ1-1; the match to TRBD1 covers 9 bases. Per the germline V gene, CDR1 is LGHNA and CDR2 is YNFKEQ. With 5 bases clipped from V and 9 bases from J, the junction kept 7 bases outside the gene matches. CDR3 length: 13 residues. The CDR3 here is CASSTTGGMQAFF. The DNA for the CDR3 is TGTGCCAGCAGCACGACAGGGGGGATGCAAGCTTTCTTT.

The chain employs TRBV6-1 and TRBJ1-4; 9 bases match TRBD1. Germline V gene data show CDR1 as MNHNS and CDR2 as SASEGT. The CDR3 sequence is 16 residues long. Trimming took 2 bases from V and 8 from J; bases not matched to a gene: 9. The DNA for the CDR3 is TGTGCCAGCAGTGAACCGAGGACAGGGGCGAGCGAAAAACTGTTTTTT. Amino acid sequence: CASSEPRTGASEKLFF.

J is TRBJ1-5 and V is TRBV28, with 7 bases aligning to TRBD1. The V gene's germline CDR1 is MDHEN and CDR2 SYDVKM. V lost 5 bases and J lost 7; bases outside the gene matches: 11. The CDR3 runs to 15 residues. This CDR3 reads CASSTPDRKAQPQHF. The CDR3 DNA is TGTGCCAGCAGTACCCCGGACAGGAAGGCCCAGCCCCAGCATTTT.

The rearrangement uses TRBV6-1 and TRBJ2-5, with 11 nucleotides matching TRBD2. The CDR3 has 18 residues. Looked up from germline, CDR1 is MNHNS and CDR2 is SASEGT. V shed 0 bases, J shed 0 bases, and the junction held 6 bases outside the gene matches. The CDR3 here is CASSEATASGGHQETQYF. The CDR3 DNA is TGTGCCAGCAGTGAAGCGACGGCTAGCGGGGGGCACCAAGAGACCCAGTACTTC.

This chain uses TRBV6-4 with TRBJ2-1; a possible D gene is TRBD1 (5 bases). CDR1 is MRHNA and CDR2 is SNTAGT in the germline V gene. The CDR3 is 15 residues long. Trimming removed 0 bases at V and 9 bases at J, with 15 bases between. CDR3 DNA: TGTGCCAGCAGTGACTCGATTGGGGCCTCCAGTGAGCAGTTCTTC. It yields the protein CASSDSIGASSEQFF.

The chain joins TRBV6-5 to TRBJ2-7; TRBD2 aligns across 8 bases. CDR3 size: 16 residues. J gave up 3 bases and V 4 bases, and 11 bases lay outside the gene matches. The V gene's germline CDR1 is MNHEY and CDR2 SVGAGI. The CDR3 loop is CASSWSPRTSFYEQYF. DNA for the CDR3: TGTGCCAGCAGTTGGTCTCCAAGGACTAGCTTCTACGAGCAGTACTTC.

This chain connects TRBV2 to TRBJ1-4; 7 positions agree with TRBD1. This CDR3 has 15 residues. J was trimmed by 4 bases and V by 7 bases; bases with no gene match: 9. Germline lookup yields CDR1 SNHLY and CDR2 FYNNEI. The DNA of the CDR3 is TGTGCCAGCAACCCCCTGGGACAGAATAATGAAAAACTGTTTTTT. This encodes CASNPLGQNNEKLFF.

This chain uses TRBV7-9 with TRBJ1-2; D gene unclear. CDR3 size: 12 residues. V was pared by 1 base and J by 4 bases, with 4 bases between. CDR1 is SEHNR, CDR2 FQNEAQ, per germline (reference sequence). The CDR3 coding sequence is TGTGCCAGCAGCTTAGAACCCTATGGCTACACCTTC. Its translation is CASSLEPYGYTF. The full variable domain, rest sourced from reference TRBV7-9 and TRBJ1-2, is DTGVSQNPRHKITKRGQNVTFRCDPISEHNRLYWYRQTLGQGPEFLTYFQNEAQLEKSRLLSDRFSAERPKGSFSTLEIQRTEQGDSAMYLCASSLEPYGYTFGSGTRLTVV.

The chain carries TRBV12-5 and TRBJ1-1, with a weak D call TRBD1 (5 bases). The CDR3 runs 13 residues. CDR1 is LGHNT and CDR2 is FRNRAP in the germline V gene. V was shortened by 4 bases and J by 2 bases, with 8 bases between the two germline ends. CDR3 bases: TGTGCTAGTGGTTCTACAGGAAACACTGAAGCTTTCTTT. Translating gives CASGSTGNTEAFF. Drawing the rest from reference TRBV12-5 and TRBJ1-1, the complete variable domain is DARVTQTPRHKVTEMGQEVTMRCQPILGHNTVFWYRQTMMQGLELLAYFRNRAPLDDSGMPKDRFSAEMPDATLATLKIQPSEPRDSAVYFCASGSTGNTEAFFGQGTRLTVV.